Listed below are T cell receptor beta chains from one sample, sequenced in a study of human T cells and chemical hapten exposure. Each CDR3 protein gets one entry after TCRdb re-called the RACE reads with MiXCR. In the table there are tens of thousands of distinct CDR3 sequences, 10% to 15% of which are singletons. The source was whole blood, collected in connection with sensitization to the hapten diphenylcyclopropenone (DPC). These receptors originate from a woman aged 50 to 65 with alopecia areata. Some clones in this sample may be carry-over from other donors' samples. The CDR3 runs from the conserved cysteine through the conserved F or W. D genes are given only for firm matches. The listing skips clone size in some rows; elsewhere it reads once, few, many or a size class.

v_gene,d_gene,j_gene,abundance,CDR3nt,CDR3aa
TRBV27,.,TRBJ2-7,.,TGTGCCAGCAGTTGGTTCCCCTACGAGCAGTACTTC,CASSWFPYEQYF
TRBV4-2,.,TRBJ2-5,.,TGTGCCAGCAGCCAAAATCCCAAAGAGACCCAGTACTTC,CASSQNPKETQYF
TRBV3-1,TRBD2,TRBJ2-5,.,TGTGCCAGCAGCCAAGATGGCGGGGGCCAAGAGACCCAGTACTTC,CASSQDGGGQETQYF
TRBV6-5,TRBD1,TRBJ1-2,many,TGTGCCAGCAGTGTTAACAGGGGAAGAGATGGCTACACCTTC,CASSVNRGRDGYTF
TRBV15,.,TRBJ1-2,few,TGTGCCACCAGCAGGGGGGCCCTCCCAAACTATGGCTACACCTTC,CATSRGALPNYGYTF
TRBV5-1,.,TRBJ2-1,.,TGCGCCAGCAGCTTGGTCTCTGGAAACAATGAGCAGTTCTTC,CASSLVSGNNEQFF
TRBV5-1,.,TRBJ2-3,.,TGCGCCAGCAGCTTGTATCAGGGCGGGGCTGAGCAGTATTTT,CASSLYQGGAEQYF
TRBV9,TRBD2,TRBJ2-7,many,TGTGCCAGCAGCGCAAAACTAGCGTCCTACGAGCAGTACTTC,CASSAKLASYEQYF
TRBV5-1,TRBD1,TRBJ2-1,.,TGCGCCAGCAGCTTGGTCCCGGGACAGGGGGCGCATGAGCAGTTCTTC,CASSLVPGQGAHEQFF
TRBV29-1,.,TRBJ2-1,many,TGCAGCGTTACCCCTCCACTTGAGCAGTTCTTC,CSVTPPLEQFF
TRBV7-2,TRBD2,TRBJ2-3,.,TGTGCCAGCAGCTCCCCCGCGGGAGGGCCTGCAGATACGCAGTATTTT,CASSSPAGGPADTQYF
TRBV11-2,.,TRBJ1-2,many,TGTGCCAGCAGCCCCGACACAGTGCATGGCTACACCTTC,CASSPDTVHGYTF
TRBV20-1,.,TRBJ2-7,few,TGCAGTGCTAGAGTGCCAGGGTGGTACTACGAGCAGTACTTC,CSARVPGWYYEQYF
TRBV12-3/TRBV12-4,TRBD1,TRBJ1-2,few,TGTGCCAGCACCGGGACAGGGTTATATGGCTACACCTTC,CASTGTGLYGYTF
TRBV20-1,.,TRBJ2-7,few,TGCAGTGCCCCTAACCCGGGGGCATACGAGCAGTACTTC,CSAPNPGAYEQYF
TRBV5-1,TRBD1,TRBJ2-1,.,TGCGCCAGCAGCTGGAGGACAGGGCAGTACAATGAGCAGTTCTTC,CASSWRTGQYNEQFF
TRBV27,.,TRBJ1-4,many,TGTGCCAGCAGTGCGACAGCTGGCAAAGAAAAACTGTTTTTT,CASSATAGKEKLFF
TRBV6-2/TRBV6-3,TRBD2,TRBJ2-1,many,TGTGCCAGCTCTGAGCGGCTAGCGGGGGATGAGCAGTTCTTC,CASSERLAGDEQFF
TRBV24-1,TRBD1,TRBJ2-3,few,TGTGCCACCAGTGATTCTCAGGACAGGCCCACAGATACGCAGTATTTT,CATSDSQDRPTDTQYF
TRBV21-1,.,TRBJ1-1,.,TGTGCCAGCAGAGTAGGGAACACTGAAGCTTTCTTT,CASRVGNTEAFF
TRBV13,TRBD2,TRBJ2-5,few,TGTGCCAGCAGCTTTAGCGGGAGGGTCCAAGAGACCCAGTACTTC,CASSFSGRVQETQYF
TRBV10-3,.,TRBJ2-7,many,TGTGCCATCAGTGAGTTCGACGAGCAGTACTTC,CAISEFDEQYF
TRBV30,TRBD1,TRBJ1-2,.,TGTGCCTGGAGGGACTGGGGGACAGGGCCTAACTATGGCTACACCTTC,CAWRDWGTGPNYGYTF
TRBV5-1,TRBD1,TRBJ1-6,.,TGCGCCAGCAGCTACAGGGGTGCCGGGGATTCACCCCTCCACTTT,CASSYRGAGDSPLHF
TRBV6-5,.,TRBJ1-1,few,TGTGCCAGCAGTTACTCGACCCGGGCACCTGAAGCTTTCTTT,CASSYSTRAPEAFF
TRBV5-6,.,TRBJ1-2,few,TGTGCCAGCAGCTTGAATACAGGGCCAACTAACTATGGCTACACCTTC,CASSLNTGPTNYGYTF
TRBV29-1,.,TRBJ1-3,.,TGCAGCGTTGGAGTAAGCTCTGGAAACACCATATATTTT,CSVGVSSGNTIYF
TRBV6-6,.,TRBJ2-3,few,TGTGCCAGCAGTTACCCTAGGGGGGGCAACACAGATACGCAGTATTTT,CASSYPRGGNTDTQYF
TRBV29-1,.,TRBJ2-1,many,TGCAGCGTTGCGGAATCAACATACAATGAGCAGTTCTTC,CSVAESTYNEQFF
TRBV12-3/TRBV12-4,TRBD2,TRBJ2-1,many,TGTGCCAGCAGTTTACTAGCGGGAGGGCCTGGAAATGAGCAGTTCTTC,CASSLLAGGPGNEQFF
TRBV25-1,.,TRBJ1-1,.,TGTGCCAGCAGTGAAGGGGGCATGAACACTGAAGCTTTCTTT,CASSEGGMNTEAFF
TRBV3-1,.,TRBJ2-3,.,TGTGCCAGCAGCCAAGGTAGTTTAGATACGCAGTATTTT,CASSQGSLDTQYF
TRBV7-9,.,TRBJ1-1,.,TGTGCCAGCAGCTTCACTCCAGGGAACACTGAAGCTTTCTTT,CASSFTPGNTEAFF
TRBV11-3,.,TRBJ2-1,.,TGTGCCAGCAGGTCCCCGGAGGCAGATGAGCAGTTCTTC,CASRSPEADEQFF
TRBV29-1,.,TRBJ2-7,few,TGCAGCGTTGAAGATGTCTACGAGCAGTACTTC,CSVEDVYEQYF
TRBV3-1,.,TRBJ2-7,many,TGTGCCAGCAGCCAAGGCCCAGGCCCTTACGAGCAGTACTTC,CASSQGPGPYEQYF
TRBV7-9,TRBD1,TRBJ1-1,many,TGTGCCAGCAGCTTAGCGCAAAGGCAGGGGGCGAACACTGAAGCTTTCTTT,CASSLAQRQGANTEAFF
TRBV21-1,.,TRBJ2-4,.,TGTGCCAGCAGCAAAGTTGGCTGTTGCATTCAGTACTTC,CASSKVGCCIQYF